This T cell receptor (beta chain) was recorded in a study of early T cells in non-severe SARS-CoV-2 infection. Per the germline V gene, CDR1 is SGDLS and CDR2 is YYNGEE. V gave up 8 bases and J gave up 0 bases, with 11 bases separating them. This CDR3 comprises 14 residues. Notes on this clonotype: Its antigen remains unidentified.

Study-wide findings and caveats: VDJdb matching favored anti-spike CD8 responses, missing private and CD4 specificities.

In TCRdb, the 5' RACE reads were re-called with MiXCR into one record per CDR3 protein. The profile covers roughly 80,000 distinct CDR3 sequences, with roughly 13% appearing a single time and roughly 3% taken by the ten largest. The sequence was collected from an adult who was a healthcare worker with PCR-confirmed SARS-CoV-2 infection or an uninfected control (not recorded which). The chain joins TRBV9 to TRBJ2-2, with D tentatively TRBD1 (6 bases). Sequences were obtained from whole blood. The CDR3: CASQEGANTGELFF. The CDR3 DNA reads as TGTGCCAGTCAAGAGGGGGCGAACACCGGGGAGCTGTTTTTT.